A selection of T cell receptor beta chains follows, all from one sample in a study of cytomegalovirus exposure and HLA in healthy donors. Using immunoSEQ multiplex PCR, the repertoire was profiled, and TCRdb retains in-frame clones only, with some absent. The table has around 100,000 clones, approximately 76% seen once. The sequenced sample consisted of PBMCs. These receptors were collected from a man aged 35 to 55 in good health and CMV-seronegative. Each CDR3 is given with its conserved first and last residue.

>TRBV7-2|TRBJ2-2
CASSLRTPNTGELFF
>TRBV28|TRBJ1-5
CASSPQTGIYQPQHF
>TRBV7-9|TRBJ1-1
CASSFEATSLQAFF
>TRBV6-6|TRBJ1-5
CASDNGNQPQHF
>TRBV9|TRBJ2-7
CASSAGGTGEQYF
>TRBV11-3|TRBJ1-1
CASSAGARGTEAFF
>TRBV7-8|TRBJ2-3
CASSLSRGSADTQYF
>TRBV9|TRBJ1-1
CASSPEGQGLEAFF
>TRBV7-9|TRBJ2-3
CASSLGGDPDTQYF
>TRBV2|TRBJ2-2
CASLANANTGELFF
>TRBV5-4|TRBJ1-6
CASSFGGTGYNSPLHF
>TRBV2|TRBJ2-2
CASRHGTMNTGELFF
>TRBV14|TRBJ2-1
CASSQIGGGTSYNEQFF
>TRBV30|TRBJ1-4
CAWSGRGQGFEKLFF
>TRBV29-1|TRBJ2-1
CSVRTSGGAKGQFF
>TRBV10-3|TRBJ2-1
CAISDGGRSYNEQFF
>TRBV6-5|TRBJ1-5
CASTPSNGNNQPQHF
>TRBV30|TRBJ2-5
CAWSGRSGVETQYF
>TRBV11-2|TRBJ1-2
CASSLGDRGRIYGYTF
>TRBV28|TRBJ1-5
CASSTSGGFSQPQHF
>TRBV6-5|TRBJ2-1
CASRDFTGEQFF
>TRBV7-6|TRBJ1-1
CASSTRTGEGYTEAFF
>TRBV2|TRBJ2-3
CASSGLAGAPDTQYF
>TRBV2|TRBJ2-1
CASIGIAGGHYNEQFF
>TRBV6-5|TRBJ1-6
CASRRTGDNSPLHF
>TRBV6-1|TRBJ1-2
CASSFPLGYGYTF
>TRBV2|TRBJ2-7
CASSVRQGPYEQYF
>TRBV7-9|TRBJ1-1
CASSLTGVNTEAFF
>TRBV30|TRBJ1-5
CAWSPPGEINQPQHF
>TRBV7-2|TRBJ2-3
CASSQQGEADTQYF